There are a few counts of the clone carrying this T cell receptor beta chain. Its antigen is unknown. This entry comes from a study of metastatic and nonmetastatic thyroid tumors. Study overall: Blood and tumor or nodule tissue repertoires from malignant and benign thyroid patients were compared. Points from the study as a whole: Malignant thyroid tumors reportedly exceeded benign nodules significantly in TCR beta diversity, with the difference appearing in blood and tumor.

CDR1 and CDR2 from the germline V gene are MDHEN and SYDVKM. V trimming: 0 bases; J trimming: 0 bases; junction bases outside the gene matches: 8. The CDR3 is 18 residues long. With MiXCR, TCRdb called clones anew from the PCR reads. The sample has 20,000 or so clones, 20% to 25% seen once. Every patient underwent thyroid surgery untreated. Specimen: tumor tissue. The rearrangement links TRBV28 to TRBJ1-1; 9 bases are a match to TRBD1. This clonotype originated in a male donor with papillary thyroid cancer or a benign thyroid nodule (not recorded which). Some clones in this sample may be carry-over from other donors' samples. The CDR3 DNA sequence: TGTGCCAGCAGTTTATGGTTGCCGGGACAGGGTATGAACACTGAAGCTTTCTTT. This codes for CASSLWLPGQGMNTEAFF.